This T cell receptor (beta chain) derives from a study of control samples from healthy donors and cancer patients. The CDR3 loop spans 15 amino acids. Germline V gene sequence: CDR1 SGDLS, CDR2 YYNGEE. V lost 2 bases, J lost 8 bases, and 16 bases lay in between. TCRdb keeps only in-frame clones here, not all; method: immunoSEQ multiplex PCR. The table lists 150,000 or so clones, more than 85% of them singletons, with 5.5% to 7.5% in the top ten. The V and J genes are TRBV9 and TRBJ1-4; D gene unclear. Sequencing used blood. This sequence originates from a man between 18 and 29 years old in good health. The CDR3 loop reads CASSVSGTDWEKLFF. CDR3 bases: TGTGCCAGCAGCGTGTCAGGAACAGATTGGGAAAAACTGTTTTTT.